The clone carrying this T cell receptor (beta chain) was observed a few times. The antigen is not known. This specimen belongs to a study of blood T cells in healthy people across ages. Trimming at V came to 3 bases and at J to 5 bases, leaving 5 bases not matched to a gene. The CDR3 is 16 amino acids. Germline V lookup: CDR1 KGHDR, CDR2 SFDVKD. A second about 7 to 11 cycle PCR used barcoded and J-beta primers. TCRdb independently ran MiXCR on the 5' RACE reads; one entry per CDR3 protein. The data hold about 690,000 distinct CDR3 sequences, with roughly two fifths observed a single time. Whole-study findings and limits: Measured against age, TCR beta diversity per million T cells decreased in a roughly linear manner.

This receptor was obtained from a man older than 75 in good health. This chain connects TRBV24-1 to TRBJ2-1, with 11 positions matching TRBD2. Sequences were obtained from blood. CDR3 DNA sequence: TGTGCCACCAGTGATCCGGGGACTAGCGGCAACAATGAGCAGTTCTTC. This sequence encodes CATSDPGTSGNNEQFF.